This T cell receptor beta chain is drawn from a study of CD8 T cells in Susac syndrome. With 1 base clipped from V and 5 bases from J, the junction kept 11 bases outside the gene matches. The CDR3 is 17 amino acids. Germline V gene sequence: CDR1 SGHTA, CDR2 FQGNSA. cDNA came from about 0.46 to 1 ug RNA primed by random hexamers. TCRdb independently ran MiXCR on the immunoSEQ multiplex PCR reads; one entry per CDR3 protein. The sample includes about 160,000 distinct CDR3 sequences, approximately 93% seen only once; the top ten take about 0.1%. Sequences were obtained from CD4+ T cells from PBMCs. The gene calls are TRBV7-2 and TRBJ2-5, with 9 nucleotides matching TRBD2. This TCR came from a human donor with multiple sclerosis. The DNA for the CDR3 is TGTGCCAGCAGCTTAGGGAGGAGGACGCTAGCGGGGGAGACCCAGTACTTC. Translated: CASSLGRRTLAGETQYF.